This TCR beta chain was captured by sequencing in a study of STAT5B mutations in CD4+ large granular lymphocyte leukemia. Findings of the study overall: Data were not HLA-matched across samples. Roughly 27% of private leukemic clonotypes occurred rarely in other patients' non-leukemic repertoires. 8/27 top patient clones versus 2/35 control clones were TRBV06-family.

The assay was immunoSEQ multiplex PCR, and TCRdb's table has in-frame clones only and misses some. The repertoire holds around 33,000 clones, with 65% to 85% as singletons. This clone was seen a single time. Its target is unknown. V shed 6 bases and J 4 bases; nucleotides not matched to a gene: 7. The CDR3 has 15 residues. Germline CDR1 MNHEY, CDR2 SMNVEV (reference sequence). The clonotype comes from a human donor in good health. The sample comprised CD4+ T cells from blood buffy coats. This sequence joins TRBV27 and TRBJ2-7; TRBD1 agrees at 12 bases. CDR3 DNA: TGTGCCAGCAGGACCCGGGACAGGGGGCTTTACGAGCAGTACTTC. It codes for CASRTRDRGLYEQYF.